This T cell receptor beta chain was recovered during a study of CD8+ T cells in alopecia areata. Study overall: Each day, treated patients took oral tofacitinib twice, at 5 to 10 mg per dose.

Reverse transcribed after extraction, RNA yielded cDNA as the sequencing template. Assay: immunoSEQ multiplex PCR; the TCRdb copy retains only in-frame clones and omits some. The sample consists of some 240,000 clones, approximately 57% of them appearing once. The sample's treatment: oral pan-JAK inhibitor, 5-10 mg twice daily. With regard to this clone: Antigen unknown.

General study results and limits: Normal skin's resident alphabeta T cells are also sequenced in scalp samples.

From germline, CDR1 is SGHVS and CDR2 FNYEAQ. V shed 0 bases and J 6 bases; nucleotides not matched to a gene: 4. This CDR3 has 15 residues. The receptor was isolated from a human donor with alopecia areata. The source material was CD4+ T cells sorted from blood, sampled at week 4, from a patient treated with tofacitinib. The gene calls are TRBV7-6 and TRBJ2-1; 8 positions match TRBD2. The CDR3 protein is CASSLAGGVVNEQFF. The CDR3 region has the DNA TGTGCCAGCAGCTTAGCCGGGGGGGTCGTCAATGAGCAGTTCTTC.